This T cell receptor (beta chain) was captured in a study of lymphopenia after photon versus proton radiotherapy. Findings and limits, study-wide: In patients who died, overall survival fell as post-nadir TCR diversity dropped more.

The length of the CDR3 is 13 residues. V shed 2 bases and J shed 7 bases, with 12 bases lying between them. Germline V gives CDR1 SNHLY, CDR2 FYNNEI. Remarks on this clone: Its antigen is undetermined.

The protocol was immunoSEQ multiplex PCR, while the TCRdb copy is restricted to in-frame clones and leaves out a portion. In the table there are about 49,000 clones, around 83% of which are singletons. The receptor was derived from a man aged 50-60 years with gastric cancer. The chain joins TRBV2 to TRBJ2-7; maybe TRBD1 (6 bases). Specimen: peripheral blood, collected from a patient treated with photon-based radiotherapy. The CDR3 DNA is TGTGCCAGCAGTGAATCGGGAAGGGGGGAGCAGTACTTC. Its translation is CASSESGRGEQYF.